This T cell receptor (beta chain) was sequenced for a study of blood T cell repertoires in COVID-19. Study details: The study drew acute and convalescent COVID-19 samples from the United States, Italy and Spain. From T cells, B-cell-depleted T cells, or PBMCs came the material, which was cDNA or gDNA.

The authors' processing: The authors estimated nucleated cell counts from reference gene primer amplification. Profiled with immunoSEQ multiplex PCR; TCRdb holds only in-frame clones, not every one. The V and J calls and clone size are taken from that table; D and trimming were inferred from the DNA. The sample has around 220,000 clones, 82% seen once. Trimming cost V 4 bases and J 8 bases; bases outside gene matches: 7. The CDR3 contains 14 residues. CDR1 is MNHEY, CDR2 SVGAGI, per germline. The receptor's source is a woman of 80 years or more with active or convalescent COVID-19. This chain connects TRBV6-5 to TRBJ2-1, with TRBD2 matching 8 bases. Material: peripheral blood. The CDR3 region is CASSFQAGVDEQFF. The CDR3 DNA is TGTGCCAGCAGTTTCCAAGCGGGAGTAGATGAGCAGTTCTTC.